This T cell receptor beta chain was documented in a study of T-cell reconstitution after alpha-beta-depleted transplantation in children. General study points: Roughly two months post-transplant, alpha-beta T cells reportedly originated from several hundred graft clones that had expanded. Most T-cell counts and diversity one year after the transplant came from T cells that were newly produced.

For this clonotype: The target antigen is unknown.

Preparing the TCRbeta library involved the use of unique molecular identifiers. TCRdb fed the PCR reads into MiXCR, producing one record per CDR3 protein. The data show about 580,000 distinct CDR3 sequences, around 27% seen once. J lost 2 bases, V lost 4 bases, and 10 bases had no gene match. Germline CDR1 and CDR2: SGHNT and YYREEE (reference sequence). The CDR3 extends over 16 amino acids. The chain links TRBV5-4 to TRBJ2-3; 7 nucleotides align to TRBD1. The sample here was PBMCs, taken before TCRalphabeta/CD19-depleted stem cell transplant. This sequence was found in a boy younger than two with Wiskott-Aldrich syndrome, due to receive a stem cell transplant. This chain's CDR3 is CASSMMGQPVTDTQYF. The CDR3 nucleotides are TGTGCCAGCAGCATGATGGGACAGCCTGTCACAGATACGCAGTATTTT. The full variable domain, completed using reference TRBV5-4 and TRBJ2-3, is ETGVTQSPTHLIKTRGQQVTLRCSSQSGHNTVSWYQQALGQGPQFIFQYYREEENGRGNFPPRFSGLQFPNYSSELNVNALELDDSALYLCASSMMGQPVTDTQYFGPGTRLTVL.